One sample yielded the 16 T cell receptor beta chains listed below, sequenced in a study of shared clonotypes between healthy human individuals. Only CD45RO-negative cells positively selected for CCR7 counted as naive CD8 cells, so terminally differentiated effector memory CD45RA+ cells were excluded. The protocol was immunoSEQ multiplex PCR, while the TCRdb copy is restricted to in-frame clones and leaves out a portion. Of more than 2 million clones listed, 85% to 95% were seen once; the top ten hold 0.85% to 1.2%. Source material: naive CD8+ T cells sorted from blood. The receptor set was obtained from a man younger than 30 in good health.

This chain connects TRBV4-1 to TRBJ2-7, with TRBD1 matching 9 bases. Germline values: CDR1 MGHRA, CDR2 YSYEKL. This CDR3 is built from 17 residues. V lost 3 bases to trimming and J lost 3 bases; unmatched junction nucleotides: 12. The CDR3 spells CASSHSVGTGKSYEQYF. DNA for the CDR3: TGCGCCAGCAGCCATTCTGTCGGGACAGGGAAGAGCTACGAGCAGTACTTC.

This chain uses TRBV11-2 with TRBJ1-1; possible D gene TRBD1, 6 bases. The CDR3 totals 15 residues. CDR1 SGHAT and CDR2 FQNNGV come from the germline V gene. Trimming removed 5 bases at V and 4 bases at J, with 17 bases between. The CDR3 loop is CASSLPGGGGTEAFF. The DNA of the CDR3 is TGTGCCAGCAGCCTTCCGGGGGGAGGGGGCACTGAAGCTTTCTTT.

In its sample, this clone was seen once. Here the CDR3 reads CASSRRGDSGANVLTF. For the CDR3, the DNA is TGCGCCAGCAGCCGACGTGGTGACTCTGGGGCCAACGTCCTGACTTTC. V is TRBV5-1 and J is TRBJ2-6, with unresolved D. The V gene lost 4 bases and the J gene lost 0 bases, with 11 bases spanning the gap. Per germline, CDR1 SGHRS and CDR2 YFSETQ. The CDR3 loop spans 16 amino acids.

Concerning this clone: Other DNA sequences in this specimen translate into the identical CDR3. The CDR3 here is CASSYSAGTTEAFF. Here the CDR3 DNA reads TGTGCCAGCAGTTACTCTGCAGGGACCACTGAAGCTTTCTTT. The chain combines TRBV6-5 with TRBJ1-1; perhaps TRBD1 as D (5 bases). This CDR3 is 14 amino acids long. Germline CDR1 reads MNHEY; CDR2 reads SVGAGI. Trimming left V 0 bases short and J 4 bases short, with 9 bases between.

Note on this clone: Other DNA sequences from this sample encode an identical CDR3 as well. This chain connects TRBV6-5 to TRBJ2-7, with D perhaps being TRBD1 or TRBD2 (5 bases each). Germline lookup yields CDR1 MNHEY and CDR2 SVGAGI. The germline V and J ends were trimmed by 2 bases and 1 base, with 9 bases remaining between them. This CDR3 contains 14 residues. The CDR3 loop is CASSYQEGSYEQYF. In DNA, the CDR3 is TGTGCCAGCAGTTACCAAGAGGGGTCCTACGAGCAGTACTTC.

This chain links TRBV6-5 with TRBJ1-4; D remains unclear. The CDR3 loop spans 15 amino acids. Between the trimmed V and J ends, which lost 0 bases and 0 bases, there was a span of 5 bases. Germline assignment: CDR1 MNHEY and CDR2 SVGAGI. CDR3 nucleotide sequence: TGTGCCAGCAGTTACTCGGCAACAACTAATGAAAAACTGTTTTTT. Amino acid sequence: CASSYSATTNEKLFF.

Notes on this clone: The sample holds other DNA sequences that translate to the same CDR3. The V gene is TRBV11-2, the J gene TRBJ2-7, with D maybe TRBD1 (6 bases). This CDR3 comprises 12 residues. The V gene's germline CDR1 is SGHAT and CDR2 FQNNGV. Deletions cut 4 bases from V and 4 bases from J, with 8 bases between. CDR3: CASSSQGYEQYF. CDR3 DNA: TGTGCCAGCAGCTCACAGGGATACGAGCAGTACTTC.

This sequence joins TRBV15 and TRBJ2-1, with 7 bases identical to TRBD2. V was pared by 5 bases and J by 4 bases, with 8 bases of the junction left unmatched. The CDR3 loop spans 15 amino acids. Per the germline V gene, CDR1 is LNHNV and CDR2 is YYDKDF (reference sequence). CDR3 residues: CATSPARERYNEQFF. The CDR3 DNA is TGTGCCACCAGCCCGGCGCGGGAGAGGTACAATGAGCAGTTCTTC. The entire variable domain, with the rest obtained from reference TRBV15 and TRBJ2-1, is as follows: DAMVIQNPRYQVTQFGKPVTLSCSQTLNHNVMYWYQQKSSQAPKLLFHYYDKDFNNEADTPDNFQSRRPNTSFCFLDIRSPGLGDTAMYLCATSPARERYNEQFFGPGTRLTVL.

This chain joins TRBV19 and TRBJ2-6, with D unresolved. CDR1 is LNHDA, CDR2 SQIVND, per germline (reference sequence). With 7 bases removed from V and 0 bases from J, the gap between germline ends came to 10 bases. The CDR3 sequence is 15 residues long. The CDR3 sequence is CASIGIRSGANVLTF. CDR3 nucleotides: TGTGCCAGTATTGGGATCCGCTCTGGGGCCAACGTCCTGACTTTC.

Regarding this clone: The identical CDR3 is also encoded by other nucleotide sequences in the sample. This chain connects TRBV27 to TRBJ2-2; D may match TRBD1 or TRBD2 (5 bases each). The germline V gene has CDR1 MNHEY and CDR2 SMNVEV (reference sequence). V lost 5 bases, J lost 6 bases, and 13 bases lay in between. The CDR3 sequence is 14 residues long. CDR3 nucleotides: TGTGCCAGCAGTCTGGGTCTGGGGGCCGGGGAGCTGTTTTTT. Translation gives CASSLGLGAGELFF.

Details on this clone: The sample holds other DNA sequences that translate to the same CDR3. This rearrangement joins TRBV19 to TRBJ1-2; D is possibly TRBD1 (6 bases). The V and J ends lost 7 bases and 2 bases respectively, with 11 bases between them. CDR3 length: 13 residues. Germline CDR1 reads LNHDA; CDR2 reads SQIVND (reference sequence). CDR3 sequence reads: CASTLGGNYGYTF. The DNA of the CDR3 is TGTGCCAGTACCCTAGGGGGGAACTATGGCTACACCTTC.

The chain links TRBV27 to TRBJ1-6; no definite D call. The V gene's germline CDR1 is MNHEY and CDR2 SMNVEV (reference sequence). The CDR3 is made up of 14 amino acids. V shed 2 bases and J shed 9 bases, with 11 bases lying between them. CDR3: CASSLMRFGSPLHF. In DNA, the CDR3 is TGTGCCAGCAGTTTAATGAGGTTTGGTTCACCCCTCCACTTT.

The CDR3 bases are TGTGCCAGCAGCATCCGGGACGGATACAATGAGCAGTTCTTC. This encodes CASSIRDGYNEQFF. The chain couples TRBV7-8 to TRBJ2-1; D could derive from TRBD1 or TRBD2 (5 bases each). The CDR3 contains 14 residues. The V gene's germline CDR1 is SGHVS and CDR2 FQNEAQ. Trimming pared 5 bases from V and 4 bases from J, leaving 12 bases between. Full variable domain (missing parts from reference TRBV7-8 and TRBJ2-1): GAGVSQSPRYKVAKRGQDVALRCDPISGHVSLFWYQQALGQGPEFLTYFQNEAQLDKSGLPSDRFFAERPEGSVSTLKIQRTQQEDSAVYLCASSIRDGYNEQFFGPGTRLTVL.

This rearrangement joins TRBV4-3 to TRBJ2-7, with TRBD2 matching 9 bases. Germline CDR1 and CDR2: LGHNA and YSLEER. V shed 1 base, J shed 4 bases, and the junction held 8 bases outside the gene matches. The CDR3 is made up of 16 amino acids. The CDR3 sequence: CASSQVMAGGRYEQYF. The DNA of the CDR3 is TGCGCCAGCAGCCAAGTGATGGCGGGAGGGAGGTACGAGCAGTACTTC.

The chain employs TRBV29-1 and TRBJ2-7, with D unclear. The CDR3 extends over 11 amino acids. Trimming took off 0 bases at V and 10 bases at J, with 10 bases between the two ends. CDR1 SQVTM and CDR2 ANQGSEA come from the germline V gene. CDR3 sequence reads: CSVEEMSGQYF. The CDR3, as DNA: TGCAGCGTTGAAGAGATGAGTGGACAGTACTTC.

This chain's CDR3 is CASSQDLSGPPGNGEQYF. DNA for the CDR3: TGCGCCAGCAGCCAAGATCTATCAGGGCCTCCGGGGAACGGCGAGCAGTACTTC. This chain joins TRBV4-3 and TRBJ2-7, with D perhaps given as TRBD1 or TRBD2 (5 bases each). The germline V gene has CDR1 LGHNA and CDR2 YSLEER. V gave up 0 bases and J gave up 6 bases, with 24 bases separating them. This CDR3 is built from 18 residues.